This TCR beta chain is drawn from a study of tumor and adjacent non-tumor tissue in lung cancer. Study in general: Aged about 31 to 80 years, patients included roughly eleven men and 4 to 6 women with stage I to III disease. Findings of the study overall: Normal lung showed higher cumulative top 100 clone frequency than tumor. Tumor TCR diversity, when higher, was linked to shorter survival.

This sample's RNA came from whole unsorted tissue. TCRbeta libraries were built with three rounds of nested PCR, modified from ARM-PCR. Via MiXCR, TCRdb re-called the multiplex PCR reads, giving one row per CDR3 protein. The sample contains around 66,000 distinct CDR3 sequences, roughly 73% of which appear only once. This clonotype was seen once. The antigen remains undetermined. The specimen was lung tumor tissue. The receptor's source is a man aged 60 to 69 with non-small cell lung cancer.

CDR3 loop: CSANLLEEEEEQFF. CDR3 sequence (DNA): TGCAGTGCTAACCTACTAGAGGAAGAAGAGGAGCAGTTCTTC. V gene TRBV20-1 combines with J gene TRBJ2-1, with D possibly being TRBD2 (5 bases). The germline V gene has CDR1 DFQATT and CDR2 SNEGSKA (reference sequence). V lost 4 bases to trimming and J lost 10 bases, with 20 bases between them. The CDR3 consists of 14 residues.